This TCR beta chain was identified in a study of long-term antiretroviral therapy in people with HIV. Study observations and caveats: The study lacked data on ART adherence, viral resistance or therapy changes. An increase in diversity followed ART, yet levels stayed below transplant donor controls. Repertoires with HIV possessed tighter CDR3 length spans than those of controls.

A word on this clone: Its antigen remains unidentified.

Germline lookup yields CDR1 SGHRS and CDR2 YFSETQ. CDR3 size: 14 residues. Trimming left V 4 bases short and J 8 bases short, with 16 bases between. The assay used was immunoSEQ (version v3.0), run at survey level. A per-sample goal of roughly 35,000-55,000 T-cell genomes was targeted by sequencing. Profiled with immunoSEQ multiplex PCR; TCRdb holds only in-frame clones, not every one. The data show 30,000 to 35,000 clones, with about 70% seen just once and roughly 3.5% held by the top ten. The sequence was collected from a man aged 50-60 years with HIV. The rearrangement links TRBV5-1 to TRBJ1-3, with D maybe TRBD1 (5 bases). This sample comprised unsorted PBMCs, obtained 3 years after starting antiretroviral therapy. The CDR3 loop is CASSLGESRDTIYF. As DNA, the CDR3 is TGCGCCAGCAGCCTGGGGGAGTCGCGCGACACCATATATTTT. The full variable domain, rest sourced from reference TRBV5-1 and TRBJ1-3, is KAGVTQTPRYLIKTRGQQVTLSCSPISGHRSVSWYQQTPGQGLQFLFEYFSETQRNKGNFPGRFSGRQFSNSRSEMNVSTLELGDSALYLCASSLGESRDTIYFGEGSWLTVV.